The next 20 T cell receptor beta chains were all read from a single sample in a study of OX40 agonist ivuxolimab in advanced cancers. Some clones are missing from TCRdb's copy, which holds only in-frame ones; the method was immunoSEQ multiplex PCR. This sample yields about 19,000 clones, of which 75% to 90% are seen a single time; 62% belongs to the top ten. The specimen was CD4+ or CD8+ T cells sorted from blood, collected in a trial of the OX40 agonist ivuxolimab. The receptors come from an adult with an advanced solid tumor such as melanoma, head and neck, liver or kidney cancer.

This chain joins TRBV7-9 and TRBJ1-2, with no clear D. With 1 base removed from V and 8 bases from J, the gap between germline ends came to 8 bases. From germline, CDR1 is SEHNR and CDR2 FQNEAQ (reference sequence). The length of the CDR3 is 12 residues. The CDR3 reads CASSLGVGGYTF. Here the CDR3 DNA reads TGTGCCAGCAGCTTAGGCGTTGGGGGCTACACCTTC.

This chain connects TRBV25-1 to TRBJ2-1, with D possibly being TRBD2 (5 bases). CDR1 is MGHDK and CDR2 is SYGVNS in the germline V gene. This CDR3 has 12 amino acids. V was shortened by 3 bases and J by 7 bases, with 7 bases between the two germline ends. The CDR3 region is CASSDRRNEQFF. CDR3 sequence (DNA): TGTGCCAGCAGTGATAGGAGGAATGAGCAGTTCTTC. Using reference TRBV25-1 and TRBJ2-1 for the parts outside the CDR3, the full variable domain is EADIYQTPRYLVIGTGKKITLECSQTMGHDKMYWYQQDPGMELHLIHYSYGVNSTEKGDLSSESTVSRIRTEHFPLTLESARPSHTSQYLCASSDRRNEQFFGPGTRLTVL.

This rearrangement joins TRBV6-5 to TRBJ2-3; no firm D call. Trimming took 0 bases from V and 9 from J, leaving 10 bases between them. CDR1 is MNHEY, CDR2 SVGAGI, per germline. The CDR3 spans 13 residues. CDR3 residues: CASSYSVGRTQYF. CDR3 DNA: TGTGCCAGCAGTTACTCAGTAGGTCGGACGCAGTATTTT.

V and J are TRBV5-1 and TRBJ2-2, with D perhaps matching TRBD1 (7 bases). The CDR3 sequence is 15 residues long. Trimming cost V 4 bases and J 8 bases, with 18 bases left between them. The germline gives CDR1 SGHRS, CDR2 YFSETQ. This CDR3 is CASSPTTGDSGELFF. In nucleotides, the CDR3 is TGCGCCAGCAGCCCAACAACAGGGGACTCAGGGGAGCTGTTTTTT.

The chain is built from TRBV4-1 and TRBJ2-1, with TRBD2 matching 13 bases. CDR3 length: 16 amino acids. V was pared by 0 bases and J by 9 bases, with 5 bases of the junction left unmatched. The V gene's germline CDR1 is MGHRA and CDR2 YSYEKL. The CDR3 reads CASSQDGLAGDSEQFF. Written as DNA, the CDR3 is TGCGCCAGCAGCCAAGATGGACTAGCGGGAGACAGTGAGCAGTTCTTC.

This chain links TRBV5-6 with TRBJ2-3; D may be TRBD2 (5 bases). The CDR3 covers 14 residues. Per the germline V gene, CDR1 is SGHDT and CDR2 is YYEEEE. V was shortened by 0 bases and J by 1 base, with 6 bases between the two germline ends. This CDR3 reads CASSLDSGTDTQYF. CDR3 coding DNA: TGTGCCAGCAGCTTGGATAGCGGCACAGATACGCAGTATTTT.

The chain uses TRBV28 and TRBJ2-7; 9 bases line up with TRBD1. Germline assignment: CDR1 MDHEN and CDR2 SYDVKM. J lost 3 bases, V lost 3 bases, and 9 bases had no gene match. This CDR3 has 16 amino acids. CDR3 in amino acids: CASSFAGQGSLYEQYF. The CDR3 DNA follows: TGTGCCAGCAGTTTTGCGGGACAGGGCTCCCTCTACGAGCAGTACTTC. The whole variable domain, filled in from reference TRBV28 and TRBJ2-7, reads DVKVTQSSRYLVKRTGEKVFLECVQDMDHENMFWYRQDPGLGLRLIYFSYDVKMKEKGDIPEGYSVSREKKERFSLILESASTNQTSMYLCASSFAGQGSLYEQYFGPGTRLTVT.

On this clone itself: At one end the junction does not follow the germline gene, possibly because of a read error. The chain's CDR3 is CSVEGYGYTF. The CDR3 DNA sequence: TGCAGCGTCGAAGGGTATGGCTACACCTTC. V and J are TRBV29-1 and TRBJ1-2; D not resolved. The germline V gene encodes CDR1 SQVTM and CDR2 ANQGSEA. This CDR3 has 10 residues.

The chain couples TRBV5-6 to TRBJ1-1, with D unresolved. CDR1 and CDR2 (germline): SGHDT, YYEEEE. The CDR3 contains 16 residues. V was pared by 0 bases and J by 1 base, with 13 bases between. The CDR3 nucleotides read TGTGCCAGCAGCTTGGAGAGAGAGAACAGGAACACTGAAGCTTTCTTT. Protein product: CASSLERENRNTEAFF.

The rearrangement links TRBV28 to TRBJ2-7; D unclear. The CDR3 extends over 14 amino acids. Germline CDR1 is MDHEN and CDR2 is SYDVKM. Trimming pared 3 bases from V and 2 bases from J, leaving 11 bases between. This chain's CDR3 is CASSFIQPPYEQYF. Written as DNA, the CDR3 is TGTGCCAGCAGTTTTATCCAGCCTCCCTACGAGCAGTACTTC.

The chain carries TRBV27 and TRBJ2-4, with 9 bases aligning to TRBD1. Germline assignment: CDR1 MNHEY and CDR2 SMNVEV (reference sequence). This CDR3 has 16 amino acids. Unmatched junction bases numbered 11, after V lost 3 bases and J lost 8 bases. CDR3 in DNA: TGTGCCAGCAGTTTGGTCGGGACAGGGAAATGGGACATTCAGTACTTC. Amino acid sequence: CASSLVGTGKWDIQYF.

This sequence joins TRBV15 and TRBJ2-1; D might be TRBD1 (5 bases). The CDR3 sequence is 16 residues long. The V gene's germline CDR1 is LNHNV and CDR2 YYDKDF (reference sequence). V lost 1 base to trimming and J lost 1 base, with 11 bases between them. The chain's CDR3 is CATSRGGRVSYNEQFF. CDR3 coding DNA: TGTGCCACCAGCAGAGGGGGCAGGGTTTCCTACAATGAGCAGTTCTTC.

In this sample, this clone turned up a few times. This chain links TRBV7-9 with TRBJ2-7; 10 nucleotides align to TRBD1. Germline lookup yields CDR1 SEHNR and CDR2 FQNEAQ (reference sequence). CDR3 length: 15 residues. V gave up 3 bases and J gave up 0 bases; unmatched junction bases: 2. The CDR3 loop is CASSLGDRGSYEQYF. The DNA of the CDR3 is TGTGCCAGCAGCTTGGGGGACAGGGGCTCCTACGAGCAGTACTTC.

The J gene is TRBJ1-1, the V gene TRBV7-3, with D uncertain. The CDR3 is 13 amino acids. Trimming stripped 5 bases from V and 5 bases from J, with 12 bases between. CDR1 and CDR2 from the germline V gene are SGHTA and FQGTGA. The CDR3 spells CASSPRVGTEAFF. The CDR3 DNA follows: TGTGCCAGCAGCCCGAGAGTGGGGACTGAAGCTTTCTTT.

The chain recombines TRBV5-8 with TRBJ2-5; 9 bases map to TRBD1. The CDR3 is 16 amino acids. V gave up 0 bases and J gave up 5 bases; unmatched junction bases: 8. Germline V lookup: CDR1 SGHTS, CDR2 YDEGEE. The CDR3 loop is CASSLAGTGLQETQYF. The DNA of the CDR3 is TGTGCCAGCAGCTTGGCCGGGACAGGGCTTCAGGAGACCCAGTACTTC.

This sequence joins TRBV12-2 and TRBJ1-2; the DNA was not used to check the table's D call, TRBD1. TRBV12-2 has pseudogene status. This CDR3 contains 13 residues. The CDR3 DNA is TGTGCAAGTCGCTTAAAGGGGCCCTATGGCTACACCTTC. Translating gives CASRLKGPYGYTF.

This clone appeared once. The gene calls are TRBV6-5 and TRBJ2-7; no clear D gene. From germline, CDR1 is MNHEY and CDR2 SVGAGI. V was trimmed by 5 bases and J by 13 bases, leaving 6 bases between them. The CDR3 is 8 residues long. Here the CDR3 DNA reads TGTGCCAGCAGTGCCAACTACTTC. Amino acids: CASSANYF.

This chain connects TRBV7-2 to TRBJ2-1; TRBD2 matches 13 bases. The CDR3 sequence is 19 residues long. Germline CDR1 is SGHTA and CDR2 is FQGNSA. J lost 2 bases, V lost 4 bases, and 11 bases had no gene match. The CDR3 spells CASSSRTSGRLDAYNEQFF. The CDR3 DNA is TGTGCCAGCAGCTCGAGGACTAGCGGGAGATTAGACGCCTACAATGAGCAGTTCTTC.

V and J are TRBV27 and TRBJ2-1; TRBD1 agrees at 7 bases. Germline CDR1 is MNHEY and CDR2 is SMNVEV (reference sequence). The CDR3 has 17 residues. Losses at the gene ends were 7 bases for V and 6 bases for J; bases not matched to a gene: 18. This CDR3 is CASTPTGVHVLTNEQFF. Here the CDR3 DNA reads TGTGCCAGCACCCCTACAGGGGTGCACGTCCTCACCAATGAGCAGTTCTTC.

This clone was picked up a small number of times. The chain recombines TRBV19 with TRBJ2-3; D may be TRBD1 (5 bases). The germline V gene encodes CDR1 LNHDA and CDR2 SQIVND (reference sequence). The V end lost 4 bases, the J end lost 5 bases, and 13 bases lay between the germline ends. The CDR3 extends over 14 amino acids. The DNA of the CDR3 is TGTGCCAGTAGTAAGACCCCAGGGATAGATACGCAGTATTTT. The encoded protein is CASSKTPGIDTQYF.